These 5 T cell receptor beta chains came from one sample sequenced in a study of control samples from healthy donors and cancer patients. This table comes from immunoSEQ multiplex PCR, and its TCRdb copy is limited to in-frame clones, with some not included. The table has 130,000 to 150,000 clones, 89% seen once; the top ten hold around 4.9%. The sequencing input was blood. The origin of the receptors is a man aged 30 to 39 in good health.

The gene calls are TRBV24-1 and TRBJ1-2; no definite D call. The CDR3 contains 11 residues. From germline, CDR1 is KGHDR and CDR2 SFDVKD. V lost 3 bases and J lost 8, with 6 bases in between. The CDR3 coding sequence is TGTGCCACCAGTGATCGAGGGGGCTACACCTTC. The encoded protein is CATSDRGGYTF.

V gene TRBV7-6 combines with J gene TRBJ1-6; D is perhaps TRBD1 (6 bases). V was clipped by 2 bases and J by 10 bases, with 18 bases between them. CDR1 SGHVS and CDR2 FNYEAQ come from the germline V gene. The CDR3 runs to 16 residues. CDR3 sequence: CASSLRGGGAESPLHF. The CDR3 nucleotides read TGTGCCAGCAGCTTAAGAGGGGGAGGGGCCGAATCACCCCTCCACTTT. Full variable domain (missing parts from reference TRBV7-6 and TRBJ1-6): GAGVSQSPRYKVTKRGQDVALRCDPISGHVSLYWYRQALGQGPEFLTYFNYEAQQDKSGLPNDRFSAERPEGSISTLTIQRTEQRDSAMYRCASSLRGGGAESPLHFGNGTRLTVT.

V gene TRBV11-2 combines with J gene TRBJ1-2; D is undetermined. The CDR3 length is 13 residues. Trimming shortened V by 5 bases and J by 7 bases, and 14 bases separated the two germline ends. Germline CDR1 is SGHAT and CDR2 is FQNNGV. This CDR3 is CASSREGVSGYTF. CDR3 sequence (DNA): TGTGCCAGCAGCCGAGAAGGTGTCTCTGGCTACACCTTC.

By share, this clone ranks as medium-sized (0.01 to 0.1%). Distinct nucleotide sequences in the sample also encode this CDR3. The chain's CDR3 is CASSHNNSPLHF. DNA of the CDR3: TGCGCCAGCAGCCACAACAATTCACCCCTCCACTTT. This chain uses TRBV4-1 with TRBJ1-6, with D hard to call. With 3 bases removed from V and 7 bases from J, the gap between germline ends came to 4 bases. CDR3 length: 12 amino acids. Germline-derived CDR1 and CDR2 are MGHRA and YSYEKL.

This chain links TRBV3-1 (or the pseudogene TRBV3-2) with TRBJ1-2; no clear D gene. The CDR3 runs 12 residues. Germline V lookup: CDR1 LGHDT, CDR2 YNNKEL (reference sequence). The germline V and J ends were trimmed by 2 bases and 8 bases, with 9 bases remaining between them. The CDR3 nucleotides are TGTGCCAGCAGCCAACCCCCGGGAGGCTACACCTTC. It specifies CASSQPPGGYTF.